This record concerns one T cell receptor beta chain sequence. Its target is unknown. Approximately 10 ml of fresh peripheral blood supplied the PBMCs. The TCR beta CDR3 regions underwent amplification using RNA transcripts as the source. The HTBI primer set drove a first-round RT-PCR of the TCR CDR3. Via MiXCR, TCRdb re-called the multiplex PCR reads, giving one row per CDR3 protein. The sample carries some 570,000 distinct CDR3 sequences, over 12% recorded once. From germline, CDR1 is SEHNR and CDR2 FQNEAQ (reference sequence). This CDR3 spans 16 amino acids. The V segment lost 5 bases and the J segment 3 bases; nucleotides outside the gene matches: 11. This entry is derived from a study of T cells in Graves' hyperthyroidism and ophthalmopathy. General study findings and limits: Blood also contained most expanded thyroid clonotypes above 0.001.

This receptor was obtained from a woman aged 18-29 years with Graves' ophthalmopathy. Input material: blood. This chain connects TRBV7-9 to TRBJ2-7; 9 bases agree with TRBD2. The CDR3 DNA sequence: TGTGCCAGCAGCCCCGAGCGGGGGGAAGCCTACTACGAGCAGTACTTC. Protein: CASSPERGEAYYEQYF.